The T cell receptor beta chain under discussion was sequenced for a study of blood T cell repertoires in COVID-19. Study-wide background: Whether acute or convalescent, the COVID-19 samples came from the United States, Italy and Spain. In each case, the material was cDNA or gDNA derived from T cells, B-cell-depleted T cells, or PBMCs.

Patients at the Seattle site were enrolled during active infection and followed longitudinally. Original analysis: How many nucleated cells were present was estimated from reference gene primer amplification. Only in-frame clones appear in the TCRdb table, and some are missing; sequencing was by immunoSEQ multiplex PCR. Clone size and V and J calls were adopted from that table, with D and trimming inferred from the DNA. The repertoire holds about 170,000 clones, with about 82% as singletons. The CDR3 is 12 amino acids. J was trimmed by 9 bases and V by 11 bases; bases with no gene match: 12. The clonotype was recovered from a woman of 80 years or more with COVID-19, enrolled during active disease. The specimen sequenced was peripheral blood. The chain recombines TRBV12-3 or TRBV12-4 with TRBJ2-7; TRBD1 matches 8 bases. CDR3 loop: CASTGGGLRQYF. The CDR3 nucleotides are TGTGCCTCAACAGGGGGTGGCCTGCGGCAGTACTTC.